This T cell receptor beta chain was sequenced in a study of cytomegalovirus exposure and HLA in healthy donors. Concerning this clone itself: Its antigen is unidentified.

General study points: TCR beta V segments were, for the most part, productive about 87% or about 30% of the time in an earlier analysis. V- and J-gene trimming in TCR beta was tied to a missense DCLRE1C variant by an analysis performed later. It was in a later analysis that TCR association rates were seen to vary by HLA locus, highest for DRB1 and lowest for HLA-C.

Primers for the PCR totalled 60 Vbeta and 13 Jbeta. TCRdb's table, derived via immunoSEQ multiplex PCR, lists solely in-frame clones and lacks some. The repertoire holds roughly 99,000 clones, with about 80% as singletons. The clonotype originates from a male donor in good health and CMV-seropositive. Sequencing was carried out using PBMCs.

The CDR3 here is CAISESSRTRGTYEQYF. DNA of the CDR3: TGTGCCATCAGTGAGTCGAGCCGGACGAGGGGGACCTACGAGCAGTACTTC. This chain uses TRBV10-3 with TRBJ2-7; D perhaps matches TRBD1 (6 bases). The germline CDR1 and CDR2 sequences are ENHRY and SYGVKD. This CDR3 comprises 17 residues. The ends were cut back, 0 bases at V and 2 bases at J, with 17 bases in the middle.